This T cell receptor (beta chain) was documented in a study of glioma-infiltrating T cells after dendritic cell vaccination. CDR3 size: 14 residues. V was trimmed by 1 base and J by 2 bases, leaving 7 bases between them. In germline, CDR1 is SGHRS, CDR2 YFSETQ. The assay was immunoSEQ multiplex PCR, and TCRdb's table has in-frame clones only and misses some. The sample holds tens of thousands of clones, 85% seen once. The material was blood, obtained before dendritic cell vaccination. The chain recombines TRBV5-1 with TRBJ2-1; tentative D call: TRBD1 (6 bases). The sequence came from a human donor with glioblastoma. CDR3 sequence: CASSLTGPYNEQFF. The CDR3 nucleotides read TGCGCCAGCAGCTTGACAGGGCCCTACAATGAGCAGTTCTTC.